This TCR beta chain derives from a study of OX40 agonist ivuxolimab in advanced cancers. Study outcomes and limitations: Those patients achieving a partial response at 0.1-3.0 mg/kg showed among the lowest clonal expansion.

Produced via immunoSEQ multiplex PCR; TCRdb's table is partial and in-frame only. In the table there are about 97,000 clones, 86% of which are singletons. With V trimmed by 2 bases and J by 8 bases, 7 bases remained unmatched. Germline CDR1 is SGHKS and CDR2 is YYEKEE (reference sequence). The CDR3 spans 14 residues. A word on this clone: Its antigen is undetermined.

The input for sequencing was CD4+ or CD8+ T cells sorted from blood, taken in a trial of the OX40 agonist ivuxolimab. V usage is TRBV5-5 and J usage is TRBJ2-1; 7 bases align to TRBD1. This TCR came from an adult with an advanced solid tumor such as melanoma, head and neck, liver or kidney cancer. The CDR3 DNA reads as TGTGCCAGCAGCTTAAACAGGGGTTTCGATGAGCAGTTCTTC. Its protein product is CASSLNRGFDEQFF.